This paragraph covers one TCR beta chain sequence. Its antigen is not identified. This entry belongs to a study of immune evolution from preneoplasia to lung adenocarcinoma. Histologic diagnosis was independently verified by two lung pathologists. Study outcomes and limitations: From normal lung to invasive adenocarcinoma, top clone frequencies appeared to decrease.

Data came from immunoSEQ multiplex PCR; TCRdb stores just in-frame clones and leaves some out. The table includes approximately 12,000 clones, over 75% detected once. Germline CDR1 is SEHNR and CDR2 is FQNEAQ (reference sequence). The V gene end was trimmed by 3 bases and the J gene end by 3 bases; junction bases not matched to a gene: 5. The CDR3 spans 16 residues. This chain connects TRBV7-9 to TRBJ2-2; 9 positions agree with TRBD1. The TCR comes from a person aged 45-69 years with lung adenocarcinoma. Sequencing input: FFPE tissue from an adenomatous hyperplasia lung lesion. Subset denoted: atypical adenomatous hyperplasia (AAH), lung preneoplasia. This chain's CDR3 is CASSLGTGRYTGELFF. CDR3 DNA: TGTGCCAGCAGCTTGGGGACAGGGAGATACACCGGGGAGCTGTTTTTT.